What follows describes a single TCR beta chain. The antigen is unknown. The data derive from a study of blood T cells in healthy people across ages. Findings of the study overall: Donor CMV status, an unknown factor, possibly confounded changes in expanded clonotypes.

Ten milliliters of peripheral blood were drawn from each donor into EDTA-treated tubes. PCR was performed a second time for roughly 7 to 11 cycles using a sample-barcoded 5' primer and a J-beta primer mix. One entry per CDR3 protein, called by TCRdb with MiXCR from the 5' RACE reads. The repertoire holds some 640,000 distinct CDR3 sequences, with 49% as singletons. The CDR3 runs 14 residues. Germline V lookup: CDR1 MNHEY, CDR2 SVGAGI. Unmatched junction bases numbered 8, after V lost 8 bases and J lost 3 bases. The sequenced sample consisted of blood. The V call is TRBV6-5, the J call TRBJ2-5, with 8 bases lining up with TRBD1. This receptor was identified in a woman aged 55-70 years in good health. Written as DNA, the CDR3 is TGTGCCAGCCTTCGACAGGGGCGGAAAGAGACCCAGTACTTC. Protein product: CASLRQGRKETQYF.